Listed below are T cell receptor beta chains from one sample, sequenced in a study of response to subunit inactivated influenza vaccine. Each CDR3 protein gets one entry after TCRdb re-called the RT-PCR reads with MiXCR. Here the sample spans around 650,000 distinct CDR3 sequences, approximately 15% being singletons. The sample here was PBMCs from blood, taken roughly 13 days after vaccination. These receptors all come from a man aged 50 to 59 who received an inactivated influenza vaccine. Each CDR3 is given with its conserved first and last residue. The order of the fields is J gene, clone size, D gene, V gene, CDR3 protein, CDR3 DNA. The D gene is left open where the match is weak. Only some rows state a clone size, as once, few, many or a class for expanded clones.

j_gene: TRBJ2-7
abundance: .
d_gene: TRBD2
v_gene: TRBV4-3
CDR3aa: CASSQEWLAGGNRYEQYF
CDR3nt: TGCGCCAGCAGCCAAGAGTGGCTAGCGGGAGGGAACCGCTACGAGCAGTACTTC

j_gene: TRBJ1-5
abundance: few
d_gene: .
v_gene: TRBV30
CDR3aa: CAWSVQGQRDQPQHF
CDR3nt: TGTGCCTGGAGTGTCCAAGGACAGAGAGATCAGCCCCAGCATTTT

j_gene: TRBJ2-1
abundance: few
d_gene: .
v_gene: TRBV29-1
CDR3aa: CSVEVLNEQFF
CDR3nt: TGCAGCGTTGAAGTACTCAATGAGCAGTTCTTC

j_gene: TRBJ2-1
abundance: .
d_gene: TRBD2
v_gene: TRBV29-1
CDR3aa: CSVEKAGLASIPYIYNEQFF
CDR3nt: TGCAGCGTCGAAAAGGCTGGACTAGCGTCGATCCCTTATATTTACAATGAGCAGTTCTTC

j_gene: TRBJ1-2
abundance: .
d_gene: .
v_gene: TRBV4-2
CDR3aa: CASSQDSGLDYGYTF
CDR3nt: TGTGCCAGCAGCCAAGATTCAGGGTTGGACTATGGCTACACCTTC

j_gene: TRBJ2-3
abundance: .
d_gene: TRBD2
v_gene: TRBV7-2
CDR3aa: CASSLVARAGGRSDTQYF
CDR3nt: TGTGCCAGCAGTCTTGTCGCTAGAGCGGGAGGGCGTTCGGATACGCAGTATTTT

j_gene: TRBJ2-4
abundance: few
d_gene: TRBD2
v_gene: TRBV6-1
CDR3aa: CASSVAGLTENIQYF
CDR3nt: TGTGCCAGCAGTGTAGCGGGACTAACCGAAAACATTCAGTACTTC

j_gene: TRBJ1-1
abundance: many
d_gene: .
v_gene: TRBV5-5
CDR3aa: CASSLADQGWTEAFF
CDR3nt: TGTGCCAGCAGCTTGGCCGATCAGGGGTGGACTGAAGCTTTCTTT

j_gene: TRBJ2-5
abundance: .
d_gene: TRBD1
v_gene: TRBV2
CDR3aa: CASRGQRFQLETQYF
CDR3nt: TGTGCCAGCAGGGGACAGAGATTTCAGTTAGAGACCCAGTACTTC

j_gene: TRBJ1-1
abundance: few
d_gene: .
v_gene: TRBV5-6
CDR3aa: CASSLVALTEAFF
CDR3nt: TGTGCCAGCAGCTTGGTGGCCCTCACTGAAGCTTTCTTT

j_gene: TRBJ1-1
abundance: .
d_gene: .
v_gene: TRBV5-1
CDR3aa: CASRLEDGVEAFF
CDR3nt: TGCGCCAGCAGATTGGAGGACGGAGTTGAAGCTTTCTTT

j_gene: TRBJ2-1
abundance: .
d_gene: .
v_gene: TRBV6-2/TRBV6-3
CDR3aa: CASREVIFGSYNEQFF
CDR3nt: TGTGCCAGCAGGGAGGTTATTTTTGGCTCCTACAATGAGCAGTTCTTC

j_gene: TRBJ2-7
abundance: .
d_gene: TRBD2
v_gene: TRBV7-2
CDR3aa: CASSLGMSGSSEQYF
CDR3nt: TGTGCCAGCAGCTTAGGCATGAGCGGGAGTTCCGAGCAGTACTTC

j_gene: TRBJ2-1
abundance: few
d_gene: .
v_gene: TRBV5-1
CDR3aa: CASSLGLVGGQEQFF
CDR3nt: TGCGCCAGCAGCTTGGGGCTCGTTGGTGGGCAAGAGCAGTTCTTC

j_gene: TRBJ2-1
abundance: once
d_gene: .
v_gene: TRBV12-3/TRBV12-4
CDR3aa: CASSHTWSYNEQFF
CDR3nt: TGTGCCAGCAGTCATACGTGGTCCTACAATGAGCAGTTCTTC

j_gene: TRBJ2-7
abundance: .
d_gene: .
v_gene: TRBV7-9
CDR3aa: CASTQGPGEQYF
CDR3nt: TGTGCCAGCACTCAAGGTCCGGGAGAGCAGTACTTC

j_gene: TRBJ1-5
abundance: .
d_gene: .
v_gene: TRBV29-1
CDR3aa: CSGGDGDQPQHF
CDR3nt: TGCAGCGGAGGGGACGGAGATCAGCCCCAGCATTTT

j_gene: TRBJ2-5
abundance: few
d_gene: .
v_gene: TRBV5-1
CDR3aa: CASSLKGPGETQYF
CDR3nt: TGCGCCAGCAGCTTGAAAGGGCCCGGGGAGACCCAGTACTTC

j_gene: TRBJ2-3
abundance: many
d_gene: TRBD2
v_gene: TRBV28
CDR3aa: CASSFAFGGWGTDTQYF
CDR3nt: TGTGCCAGCAGTTTCGCGTTCGGGGGGTGGGGCACAGATACGCAGTATTTT

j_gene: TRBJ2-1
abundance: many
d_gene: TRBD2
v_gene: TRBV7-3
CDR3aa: CASSWTSSVLNEQFF
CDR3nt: TGTGCCAGCAGCTGGACTAGCTCAGTATTGAATGAGCAGTTCTTC

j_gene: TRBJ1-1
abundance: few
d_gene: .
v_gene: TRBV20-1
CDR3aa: CSAPVGAEAFF
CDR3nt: TGCAGTGCCCCTGTGGGAGCTGAAGCTTTCTTT

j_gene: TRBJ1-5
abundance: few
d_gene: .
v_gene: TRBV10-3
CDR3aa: CAISPDGTRGPNQPQHF
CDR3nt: TGTGCCATCAGTCCGGACGGCACCCGCGGACCAAATCAGCCCCAGCATTTT

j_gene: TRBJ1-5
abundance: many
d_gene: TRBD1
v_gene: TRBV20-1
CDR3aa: CSAPTGGGTRSNQPQHF
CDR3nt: TGCAGTGCCCCGACAGGGGGCGGAACTCGTAGCAATCAGCCCCAGCATTTT

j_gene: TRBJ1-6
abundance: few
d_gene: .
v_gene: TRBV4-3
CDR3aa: CASSQERDSPLHF
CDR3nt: TGCGCCAGCAGCCAAGAAAGGGACTCACCCCTCCACTTT

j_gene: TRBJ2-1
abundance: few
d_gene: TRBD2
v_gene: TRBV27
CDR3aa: CASSPLISGSYNEQFF
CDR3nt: TGTGCCAGCAGTCCTTTGATTAGCGGGTCCTACAATGAGCAGTTCTTC

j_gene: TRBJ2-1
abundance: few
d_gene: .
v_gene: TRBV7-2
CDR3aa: CASSLEAVGPGNEQFF
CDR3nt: TGTGCCAGCAGCTTAGAGGCGGTGGGCCCTGGGAATGAGCAGTTCTTC

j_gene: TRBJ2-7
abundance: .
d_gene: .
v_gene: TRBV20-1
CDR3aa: CSARVGPEQYF
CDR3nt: TGCAGTGCTAGAGTGGGTCCCGAGCAGTACTTC

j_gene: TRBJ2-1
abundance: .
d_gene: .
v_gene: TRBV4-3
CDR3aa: CASSQDFGYYNEQFF
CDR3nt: TGCGCCAGCAGCCAAGACTTCGGCTACTACAATGAGCAGTTCTTC

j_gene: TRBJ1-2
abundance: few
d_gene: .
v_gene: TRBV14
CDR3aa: CASSQYSVGYTF
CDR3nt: TGTGCCAGCAGCCAATATTCGGTCGGCTACACCTTC

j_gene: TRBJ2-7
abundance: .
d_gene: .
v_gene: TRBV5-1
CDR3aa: CASSLVLGSNPYEQYF
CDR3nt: TGCGCCAGCAGCTTGGTTTTGGGTAGTAACCCCTACGAGCAGTACTTC